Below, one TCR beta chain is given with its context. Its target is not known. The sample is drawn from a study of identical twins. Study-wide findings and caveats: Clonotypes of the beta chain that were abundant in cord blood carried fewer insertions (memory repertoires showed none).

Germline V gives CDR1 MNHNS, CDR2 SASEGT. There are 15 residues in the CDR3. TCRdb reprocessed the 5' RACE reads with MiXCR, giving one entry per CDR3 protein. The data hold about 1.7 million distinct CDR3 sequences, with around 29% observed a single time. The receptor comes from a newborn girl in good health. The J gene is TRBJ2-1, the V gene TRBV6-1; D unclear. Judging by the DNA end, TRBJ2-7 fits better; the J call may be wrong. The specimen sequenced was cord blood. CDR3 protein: CASSLGKRTYNEQYF. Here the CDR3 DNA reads TGTGCCAGCAGTCTAGGGAAGAGGACCTACAATGAGCAGTACTTC.